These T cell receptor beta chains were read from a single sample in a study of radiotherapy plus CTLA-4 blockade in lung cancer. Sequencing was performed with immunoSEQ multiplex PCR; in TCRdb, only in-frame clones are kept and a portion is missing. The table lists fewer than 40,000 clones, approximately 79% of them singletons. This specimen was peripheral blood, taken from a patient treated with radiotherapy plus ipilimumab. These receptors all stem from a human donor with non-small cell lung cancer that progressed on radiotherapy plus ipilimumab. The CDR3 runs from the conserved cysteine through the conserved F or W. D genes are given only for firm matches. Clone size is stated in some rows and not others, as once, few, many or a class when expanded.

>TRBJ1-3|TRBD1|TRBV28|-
CASTPGQAGGNTIYF
TGTGCCAGCACCCCGGGACAGGCGGGAGGAAACACCATATATTTT
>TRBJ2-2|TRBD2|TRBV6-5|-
CASSTGTITGELFF
TGTGCCAGCAGCACTGGGACTATCACCGGGGAGCTGTTTTTT
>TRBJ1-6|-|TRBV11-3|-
CASSSNDRSSYNSPLHF
TGTGCCAGCAGCTCCAATGACAGGAGCTCCTATAATTCACCCCTCCACTTT
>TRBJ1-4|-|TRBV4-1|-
CASSQDEAATNEKLFF
TGCGCCAGCAGCCAAGATGAGGCAGCAACTAATGAAAAACTGTTTTTT
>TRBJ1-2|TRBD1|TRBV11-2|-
CASSLYDREYGYTF
TGTGCCAGCAGCTTATACGACAGGGAGTATGGCTACACCTTC
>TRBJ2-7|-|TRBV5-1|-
CASSLAPGQYYEQYF
TGCGCCAGCAGCTTGGCTCCAGGACAGTACTACGAGCAGTACTTC
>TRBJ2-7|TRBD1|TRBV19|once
CASSTSSGTGTYEQYF
TGTGCCAGTAGTACTAGTTCCGGGACAGGAACCTACGAGCAGTACTTC
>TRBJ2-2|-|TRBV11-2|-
CASSPTRWTGELFF
TGTGCCAGCAGCCCTACCCGGTGGACCGGGGAGCTGTTTTTT
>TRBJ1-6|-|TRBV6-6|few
CASSYSETGASPLHF
TGTGCCAGCAGTTACTCTGAAACAGGAGCCTCACCCCTCCACTTT
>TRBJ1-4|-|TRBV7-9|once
CASSPGREYEKLFF
TGTGCCAGCAGCCCGGGGAGGGAATACGAAAAACTGTTTTTT
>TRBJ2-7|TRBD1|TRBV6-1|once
CASRRDRHEQYF
TGTGCCAGCAGGCGGGACAGGCACGAGCAGTACTTC
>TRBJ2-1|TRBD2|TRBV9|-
CASSVVPTGGHEQFF
TGTGCCAGCAGCGTAGTACCCACGGGGGGTCATGAGCAGTTCTTC
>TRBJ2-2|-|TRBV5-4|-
CASSPYGHSHTGELFF
TGTGCCAGCAGCCCCTACGGACACTCACATACCGGGGAGCTGTTTTTT